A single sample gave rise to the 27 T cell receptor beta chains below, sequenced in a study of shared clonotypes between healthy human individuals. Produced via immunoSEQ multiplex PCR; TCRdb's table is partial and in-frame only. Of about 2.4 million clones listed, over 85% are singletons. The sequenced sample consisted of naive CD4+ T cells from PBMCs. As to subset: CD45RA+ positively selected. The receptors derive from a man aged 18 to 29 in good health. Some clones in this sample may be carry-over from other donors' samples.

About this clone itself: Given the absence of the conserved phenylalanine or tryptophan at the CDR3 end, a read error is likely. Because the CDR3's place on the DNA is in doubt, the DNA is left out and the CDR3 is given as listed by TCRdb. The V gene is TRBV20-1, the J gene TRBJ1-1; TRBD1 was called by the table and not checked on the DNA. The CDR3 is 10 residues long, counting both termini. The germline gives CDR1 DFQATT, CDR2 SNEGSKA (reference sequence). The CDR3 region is CSASLTGGDL.

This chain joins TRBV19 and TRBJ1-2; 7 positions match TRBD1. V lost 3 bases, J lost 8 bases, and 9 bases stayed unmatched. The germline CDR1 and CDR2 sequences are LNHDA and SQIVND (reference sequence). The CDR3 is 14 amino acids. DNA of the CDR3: TGTGCCAGTAGTATGTTATCAGGGGGAAACGGCTACACCTTC. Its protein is CASSMLSGGNGYTF.

CDR3 region: CASSMGGSGYTF. The CDR3 DNA sequence: TGTGCCAGTAGTATGGGGGGTAGCGGCTACACCTTC. The chain has TRBV19 and TRBJ1-2; the D gene is possibly TRBD1 (5 bases). Trimming pared 3 bases from V and 8 bases from J, leaving 10 bases between. The CDR3 loop spans 12 amino acids. The germline V gene encodes CDR1 LNHDA and CDR2 SQIVND (reference sequence). Based on the CDR3 plus reference TRBV19 and TRBJ1-2, the full variable domain is DGGITQSPKYLFRKEGQNVTLSCEQNLNHDAMYWYRQDPGQGLRLIYYSQIVNDFQKGDIAEGYSVSREKKESFPLTVTSAQKNPTAFYLCASSMGGSGYTFGSGTRLTVV.

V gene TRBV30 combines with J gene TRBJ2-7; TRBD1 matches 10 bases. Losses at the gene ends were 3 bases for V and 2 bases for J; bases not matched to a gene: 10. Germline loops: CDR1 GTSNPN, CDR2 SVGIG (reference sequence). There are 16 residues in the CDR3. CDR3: CAWRRGLGTGAYEQYF. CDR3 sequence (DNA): TGTGCCTGGAGGAGGGGGTTGGGGACAGGGGCCTACGAGCAGTACTTC. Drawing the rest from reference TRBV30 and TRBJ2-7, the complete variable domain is SQTIHQWPATLVQPVGSPLSLECTVEGTSNPNLYWYRQAAGRGLQLLFYSVGIGQISSEVPQNLSASRPQDRQFILSSKKLLLSDSGFYLCAWRRGLGTGAYEQYFGPGTRLTVT.

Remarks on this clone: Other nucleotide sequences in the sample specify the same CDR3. CDR3 sequence (DNA): TGTGCCAGCAGCCGAGACAGCTCTGGAAACACCATATATTTT. This codes for CASSRDSSGNTIYF. The chain joins TRBV5-4 to TRBJ1-3; D perhaps matches TRBD1 (5 bases). The germline gives CDR1 SGHNT, CDR2 YYREEE (reference sequence). V lost 4 bases, J lost 0 bases, and 8 bases lay in between. The CDR3 length is 14 residues.

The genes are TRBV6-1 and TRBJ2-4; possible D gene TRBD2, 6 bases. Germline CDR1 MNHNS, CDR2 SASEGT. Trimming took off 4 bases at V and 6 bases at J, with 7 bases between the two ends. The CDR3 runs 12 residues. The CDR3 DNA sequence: TGTGCCAGCAGTGTGGGACTAAACATTCAGTACTTC. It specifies CASSVGLNIQYF.

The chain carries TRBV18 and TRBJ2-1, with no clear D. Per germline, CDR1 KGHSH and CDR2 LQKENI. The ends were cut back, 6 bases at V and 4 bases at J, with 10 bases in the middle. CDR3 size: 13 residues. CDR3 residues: CASSPTEYNEQFF. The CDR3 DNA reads TGTGCCAGCTCTCCCACAGAGTACAATGAGCAGTTCTTC.

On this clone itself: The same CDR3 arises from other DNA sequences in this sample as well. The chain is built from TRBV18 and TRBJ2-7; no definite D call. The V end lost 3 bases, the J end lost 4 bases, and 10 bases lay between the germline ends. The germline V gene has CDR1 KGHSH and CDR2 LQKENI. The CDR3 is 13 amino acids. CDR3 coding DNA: TGTGCCAGCTCACCCCCAGGTTTGTACGAGCAGTACTTC. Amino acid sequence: CASSPPGLYEQYF.

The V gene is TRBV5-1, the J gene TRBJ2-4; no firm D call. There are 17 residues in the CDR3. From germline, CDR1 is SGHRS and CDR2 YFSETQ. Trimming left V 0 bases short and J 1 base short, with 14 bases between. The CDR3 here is CASSLEVRLGAKNIQYF. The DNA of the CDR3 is TGCGCCAGCAGCTTGGAGGTCCGACTCGGGGCCAAAAACATTCAGTACTTC.

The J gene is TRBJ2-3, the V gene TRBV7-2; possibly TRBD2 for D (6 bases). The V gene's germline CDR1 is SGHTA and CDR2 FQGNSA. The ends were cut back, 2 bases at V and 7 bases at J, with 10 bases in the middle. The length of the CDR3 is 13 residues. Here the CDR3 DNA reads TGTGCCAGCAGCTTAACGAGGACTAATACGCAGTATTTT. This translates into CASSLTRTNTQYF.

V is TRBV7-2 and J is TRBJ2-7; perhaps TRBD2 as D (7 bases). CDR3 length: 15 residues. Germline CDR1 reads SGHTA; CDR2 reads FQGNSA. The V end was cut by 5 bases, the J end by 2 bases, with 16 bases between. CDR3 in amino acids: CASSPGGFIPYEQYF. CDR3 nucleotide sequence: TGTGCCAGCAGCCCGGGGGGCTTTATTCCCTACGAGCAGTACTTC.

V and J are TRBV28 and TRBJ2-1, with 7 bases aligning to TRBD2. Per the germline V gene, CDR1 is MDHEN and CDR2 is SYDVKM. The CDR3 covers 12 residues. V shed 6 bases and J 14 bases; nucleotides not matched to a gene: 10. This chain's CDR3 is CASSPRLAVEFF. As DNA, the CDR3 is TGTGCCAGCAGCCCCCGTCTAGCGGTGGAGTTCTTC.

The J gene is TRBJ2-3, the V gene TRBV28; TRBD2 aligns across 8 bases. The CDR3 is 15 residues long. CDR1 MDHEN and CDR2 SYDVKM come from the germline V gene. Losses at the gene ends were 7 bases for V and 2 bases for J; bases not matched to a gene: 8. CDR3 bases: TGTGCCAGCACTTCAGCGGGAGTTTTCACAGATACGCAGTATTTT. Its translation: CASTSAGVFTDTQYF.

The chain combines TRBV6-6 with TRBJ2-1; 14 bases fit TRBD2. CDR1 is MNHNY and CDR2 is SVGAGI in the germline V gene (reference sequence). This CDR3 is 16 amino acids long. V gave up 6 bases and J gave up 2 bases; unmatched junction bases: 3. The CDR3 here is CASRRTSGRTYNEQFF. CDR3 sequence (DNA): TGTGCCAGCAGAAGGACTAGCGGGAGGACCTACAATGAGCAGTTCTTC.

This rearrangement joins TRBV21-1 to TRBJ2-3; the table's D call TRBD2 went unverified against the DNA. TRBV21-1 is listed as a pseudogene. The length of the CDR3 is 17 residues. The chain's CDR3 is CASRPSGLAGITDTQYF. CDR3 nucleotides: TGTGCCAGCAGACCTTCGGGACTAGCGGGGATCACAGATACGCAGTATTTT.

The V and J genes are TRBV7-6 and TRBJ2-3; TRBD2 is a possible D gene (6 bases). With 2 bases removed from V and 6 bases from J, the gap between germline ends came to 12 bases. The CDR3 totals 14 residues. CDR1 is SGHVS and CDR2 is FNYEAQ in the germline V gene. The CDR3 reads CASSLFGRGDTQYF. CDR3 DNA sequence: TGTGCCAGCAGCTTATTCGGGAGAGGGGATACGCAGTATTTT. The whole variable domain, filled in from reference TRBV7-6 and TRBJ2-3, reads GAGVSQSPRYKVTKRGQDVALRCDPISGHVSLYWYRQALGQGPEFLTYFNYEAQQDKSGLPNDRFSAERPEGSISTLTIQRTEQRDSAMYRCASSLFGRGDTQYFGPGTRLTVL.

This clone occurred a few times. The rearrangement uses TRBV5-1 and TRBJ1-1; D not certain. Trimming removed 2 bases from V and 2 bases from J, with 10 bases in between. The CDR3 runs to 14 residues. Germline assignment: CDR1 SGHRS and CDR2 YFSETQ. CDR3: CASSFSGPNTEAFF. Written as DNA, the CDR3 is TGCGCCAGCAGCTTCTCCGGGCCAAACACTGAAGCTTTCTTT.

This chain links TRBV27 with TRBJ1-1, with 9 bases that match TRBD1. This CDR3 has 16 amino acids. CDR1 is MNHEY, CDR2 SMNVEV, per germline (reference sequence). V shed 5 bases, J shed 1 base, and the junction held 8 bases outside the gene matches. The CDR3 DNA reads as TGTGCCAGCAGTCCAAGGGGACAGGGTTCGAACACTGAAGCTTTCTTT. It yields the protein CASSPRGQGSNTEAFF.

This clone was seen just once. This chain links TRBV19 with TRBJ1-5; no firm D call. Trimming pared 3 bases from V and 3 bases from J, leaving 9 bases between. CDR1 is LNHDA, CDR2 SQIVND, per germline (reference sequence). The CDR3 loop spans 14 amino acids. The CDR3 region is CASSIQNANQPQHF. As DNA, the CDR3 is TGTGCCAGTAGTATTCAGAATGCCAATCAGCCCCAGCATTTT.

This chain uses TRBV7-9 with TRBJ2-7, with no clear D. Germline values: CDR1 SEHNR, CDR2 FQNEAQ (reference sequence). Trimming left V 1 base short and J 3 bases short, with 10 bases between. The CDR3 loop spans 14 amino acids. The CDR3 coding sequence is TGTGCCAGCAGCTTAGAACCTAATAACTACGAGCAGTACTTC. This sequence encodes CASSLEPNNYEQYF.

The CDR3 spells CASSEVGAGELFF. The CDR3 nucleotides read TGTGCCAGCAGTGAAGTAGGCGCCGGGGAGCTGTTTTTT. V usage is TRBV6-1 and J usage is TRBJ2-2, with unresolved D. Germline CDR1 reads MNHNS; CDR2 reads SASEGT. V lost 1 base to trimming and J lost 6 bases, with 6 bases between them. The CDR3 has 13 residues.

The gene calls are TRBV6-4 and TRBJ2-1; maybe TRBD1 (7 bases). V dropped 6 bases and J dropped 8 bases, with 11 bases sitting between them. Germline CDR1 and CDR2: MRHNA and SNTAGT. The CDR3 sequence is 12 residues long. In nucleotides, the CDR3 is TGTGCCAGCAGCGCAGGGGGGCATGAGCAGTTCTTC. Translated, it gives CASSAGGHEQFF.

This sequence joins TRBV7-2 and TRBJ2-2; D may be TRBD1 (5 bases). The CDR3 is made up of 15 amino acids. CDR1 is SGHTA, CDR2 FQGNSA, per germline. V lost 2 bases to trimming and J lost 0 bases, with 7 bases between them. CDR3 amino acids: CASSLPGTNTGELFF. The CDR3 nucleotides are TGTGCCAGCAGCTTACCAGGGACGAACACCGGGGAGCTGTTTTTT.

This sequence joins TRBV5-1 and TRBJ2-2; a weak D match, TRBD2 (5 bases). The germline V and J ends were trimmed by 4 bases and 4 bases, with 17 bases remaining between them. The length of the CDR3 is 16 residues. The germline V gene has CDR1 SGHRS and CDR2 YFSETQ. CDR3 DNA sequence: TGCGCCAGCAGCCCTAGCCTGCGTGGTGGCACCGGGGAGCTGTTTTTT. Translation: CASSPSLRGGTGELFF.

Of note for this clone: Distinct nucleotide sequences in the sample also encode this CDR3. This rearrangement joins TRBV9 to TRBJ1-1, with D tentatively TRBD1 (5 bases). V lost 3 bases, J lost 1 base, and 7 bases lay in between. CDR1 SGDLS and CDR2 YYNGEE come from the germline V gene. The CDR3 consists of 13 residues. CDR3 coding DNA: TGTGCCAGCAGCGCTCAGGGGAACACTGAAGCTTTCTTT. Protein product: CASSAQGNTEAFF. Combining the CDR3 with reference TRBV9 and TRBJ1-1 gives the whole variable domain DSGVTQTPKHLITATGQRVTLRCSPRSGDLSVYWYQQSLDQGLQFLIQYYNGEERAKGNILERFSAQQFPDLHSELNLSSLELGDSALYFCASSAQGNTEAFFGQGTRLTVV.

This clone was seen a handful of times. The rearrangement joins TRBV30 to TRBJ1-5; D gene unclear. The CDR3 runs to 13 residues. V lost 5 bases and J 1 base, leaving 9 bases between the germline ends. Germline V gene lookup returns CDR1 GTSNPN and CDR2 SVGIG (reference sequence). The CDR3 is CAWGESSNQPQHF. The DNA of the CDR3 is TGTGCCTGGGGGGAAAGCAGCAATCAGCCCCAGCATTTT. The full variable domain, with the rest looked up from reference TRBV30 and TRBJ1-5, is SQTIHQWPATLVQPVGSPLSLECTVEGTSNPNLYWYRQAAGRGLQLLFYSVGIGQISSEVPQNLSASRPQDRQFILSSKKLLLSDSGFYLCAWGESSNQPQHFGDGTRLSIL.

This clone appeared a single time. The DNA of the CDR3 is TGTGCCAGCAGTCCTCAGACAGGCAGCGAGCAGTACTTC. It specifies CASSPQTGSEQYF. The chain recombines TRBV7-9 with TRBJ2-7; D is possibly TRBD1 (6 bases). V was shortened by 6 bases and J by 6 bases, with 15 bases between the two germline ends. Germline CDR1 and CDR2: SEHNR and FQNEAQ (reference sequence). This CDR3 contains 13 residues.